The rows below give T cell receptor beta chains drawn from one sample of a study of long-term antiretroviral therapy in people with HIV. Using immunoSEQ multiplex PCR, the repertoire was profiled, and TCRdb retains in-frame clones only, with some absent. The table records 15,000 to 25,000 clones, less than 95% of them present only once. The specimen comprised unsorted PBMCs, sampled 4.4 years before starting antiretroviral therapy. The receptor source for this set is a woman in her twenties or thirties with HIV. Each CDR3 is given with its conserved first and last residue. A D gene is named only where the DNA matches it firmly. The size of a clone is reported for some rows only, either as once, few or many, or as a class for expanded clones.

j_call clone_size d_call v_call cdr3_nt cdr3_aa
TRBJ2-1 NA NA TRBV4-1 TGCGCCAGCAGCCAAGTTAGGGTTCAAGATGAGCAGTTCTTC CASSQVRVQDEQFF
TRBJ2-3 NA TRBD2 TRBV5-1 TGCGCCAGCAGCTTGGCAAGGACTAGCGGGGGTCCCAGGGGGACAGATACGCAGTATTTT CASSLARTSGGPRGTDTQYF
TRBJ1-1 NA TRBD1 TRBV6-6 TGTGCCAGCAGTCCGGACAGGGGGAACACTGAAGCTTTCTTT CASSPDRGNTEAFF
TRBJ2-7 NA TRBD1 TRBV2 TGTGCCAGTTCCCGGACAGGGGGCGTCTTCGAGCAGTACTTC CASSRTGGVFEQYF
TRBJ2-5 NA TRBD2 TRBV18 TGTGCCAGCTCCACCAAGGTCGCTAGCGGACCAACCAAAGAGACCCAGTACTTC CASSTKVASGPTKETQYF
TRBJ2-1 NA TRBD2 TRBV14 TGTGCCAGCAGCCCAGGACTAGCGACCACCTACAATGAGCAGTTCTTC CASSPGLATTYNEQFF
TRBJ2-6 NA NA TRBV14 TGTGCCAGCAGCCAAACCGGGACCTACGGCGTCCTGACTTTC CASSQTGTYGVLTF
TRBJ1-2 NA TRBD1 TRBV29-1 TGCAGCGTCTTTGGAACCGGGACAGGGAACTATGGCTACACCTTC CSVFGTGTGNYGYTF
TRBJ2-1 NA TRBD2 TRBV4-3 TGCGCCAGCAGCCAACGGACTAGCGGGGGGGGGAACTACAATGAGCAGTTCTTC CASSQRTSGGGNYNEQFF
TRBJ2-1 NA NA TRBV5-1 TGCGCCAGCAGCCCGCCGGGGCTCGAGCAGTTCTTC CASSPPGLEQFF
TRBJ2-7 few NA TRBV30 TGTGCCTGGACAGCCGCCATACCCACCTACGAGCAGTACTTC CAWTAAIPTYEQYF
TRBJ1-3 NA NA TRBV4-3 TGCGCCAGCAGCCAAGAGACAGGCTATGGAAACACCATATATTTT CASSQETGYGNTIYF
TRBJ2-5 NA NA TRBV1 TGCACCAGCAGCCCGACTAGCGGGGGGTCAGGACAAGAGACCCAGTACTTC CTSSPTSGGSGQETQYF
TRBJ2-3 NA NA TRBV7-2 TGTGCCAGCAGCCCCTTAACTTCCGGGGAGGTAGGCACAGATACGCAGTATTTT CASSPLTSGEVGTDTQYF
TRBJ2-1 NA TRBD2 TRBV29-1 TGCAGCGTTGACCGGCGGGGGGGCCCCAATGAGCAGTTCTTC CSVDRRGGPNEQFF
TRBJ1-2 few NA TRBV4-3 TGCGCCAGCAGCTTCAAGGTACTTGGGGACTATGGCTACACCTTC CASSFKVLGDYGYTF
TRBJ1-6 NA TRBD1 TRBV9 TGTGCCAGCAGCCTCGGGACAGTGAATAATTCACCCCTCCACTTT CASSLGTVNNSPLHF
TRBJ2-7 NA TRBD1 TRBV27 TGTGCCAGCAGTCTACAGGGGGCAAACTACGAGCAGTACTTC CASSLQGANYEQYF
TRBJ1-2 NA NA TRBV10-3 TGTGCCATCAGGGAAGGGGATAACTATGGCTACACCTTC CAIREGDNYGYTF
TRBJ1-2 NA NA TRBV12-1 TGTGCCAGCAGCTTTGCTGGGGGACCGCCCTATGGCTACACCTTC CASSFAGGPPYGYTF
TRBJ2-3 NA NA TRBV9 TGTGCCAGCAGCGTAGGAGGCAGGGGCGATTTTGGTACGCAGTATTTT CASSVGGRGDFGTQYF
TRBJ1-4 NA TRBD1 TRBV13 TGTGCCAGCAGCTTAAATTTCGGCAGGGGGGGGAATGAAAAACTGTTTTTT CASSLNFGRGGNEKLFF
TRBJ2-1 once TRBD2 TRBV7-2 TGTGCCAGCAGCTTTCGGACTAGCGGGGTGAATGAGCAGTTCTTC CASSFRTSGVNEQFF
TRBJ2-7 NA TRBD2 TRBV10-1 TGCGCCAGCAGTGAGGGTGCGAGCGGGGGTTTCGGCTACGAGCAGTACTTC CASSEGASGGFGYEQYF
TRBJ2-7 NA NA TRBV5-6 TGTGCCAGCAGCTTGGTAGGGGTTCCCTACGAGCAGTACTTC CASSLVGVPYEQYF
TRBJ1-4 NA NA TRBV5-1 TGCGCCAGCAGGGGGGGGCTGGTGCCTAATGAAAAACTGTTTTTT CASRGGLVPNEKLFF
TRBJ1-6 NA TRBD1 TRBV2 TGTGCCAGCAGAGTAGGACAGGATAATTCACCCCTCCACTTT CASRVGQDNSPLHF
TRBJ2-1 NA TRBD1 TRBV19 TGTGCCAGTGAGGACAGGGGGTACAATGAGCAGTTCTTC CASEDRGYNEQFF
TRBJ2-7 NA NA TRBV18 TGTGCCAGCTCACGAGATCAGGGGTCTTACGAGCAGTACTTC CASSRDQGSYEQYF
TRBJ2-7 NA NA TRBV18 TGTGCCAGCTCACCACCGGTCGCAGGTACCCATAACTACGAGCAGTACTTC CASSPPVAGTHNYEQYF
TRBJ2-3 NA NA TRBV30 TGTGCCTGGAGTGTTGGCGGGGGCCTTAGCACAGATACGCAGTATTTT CAWSVGGGLSTDTQYF
TRBJ1-2 NA NA TRBV5-1 TGCGCCAGCAGCTTGGAGGCAGGGCCCTATGGCTACACCTTC CASSLEAGPYGYTF
TRBJ1-2 NA TRBD1 TRBV5-4 TGTGCCAGCAGCCCCGGGACAGGGGGCTCCGACTATGGCTACACCTTC CASSPGTGGSDYGYTF
TRBJ2-1 NA NA TRBV6-5 TGTGCCAGCAGTTACGGAGGGTTCCCCTCCTACAATGAGCAGTTCTTC CASSYGGFPSYNEQFF
TRBJ2-2 NA NA TRBV7-3 TGTGCCAGCAGCTTAATGCAGGGTCGGTCCACCGGGGAGCTGTTTTTT CASSLMQGRSTGELFF
TRBJ1-1 NA NA TRBV10-3 TGTGCCATCAGTGAGTCGACGCTCTCATCCCAGACGAACACTGAAGCTTTCTTT CAISESTLSSQTNTEAFF
TRBJ2-7 NA NA TRBV19 TGTGCCAGTAGTATATCGGGGGCGACGGGATACGAGCAGTACTTC CASSISGATGYEQYF
TRBJ1-6 NA NA TRBV27 TGTGCCAGCAGTTTATCGCCACGAGGGGGGTATAATTCACCCCTCCACTTT CASSLSPRGGYNSPLHF
TRBJ1-1 NA NA TRBV5-1 TGCGCCAGCAGCTTGGGTCCAGGGTTCCCTGAAGCTTTCTTT CASSLGPGFPEAFF
TRBJ2-3 NA NA TRBV25-1 TGTGCCAGCAGACCCGATTTTCCAGATACGCAGTATTTT CASRPDFPDTQYF
TRBJ2-7 NA TRBD2 TRBV11-3 TGTGCCAGCAGCTTAGGTGGGGGGGCCTACGAGCAGTACTTC CASSLGGGAYEQYF
TRBJ2-5 once TRBD1 TRBV5-4 TGTGCCAGCAGCCAAGGACAGGGTTTGACGGAGACCCAGTACTTC CASSQGQGLTETQYF
TRBJ2-7 NA TRBD1 TRBV7-2 TGTGCCAGCAGCTTGAAACCGGGACAGGGGACGTACGAGCAGTACTTC CASSLKPGQGTYEQYF
TRBJ2-3 NA NA TRBV7-9 TGTGCCAGCAGCTCCCCCCAGGGGAATACGCAGTATTTT CASSSPQGNTQYF
TRBJ1-5 NA NA TRBV7-2 TGTGCCAGCAGCCCCCTTGGGGTGGGGGGGTATCCCCAGCATTTT CASSPLGVGGYPQHF
TRBJ2-1 once TRBD2 TRBV11-2 TGTGCCAGCAGCCAACGACTAGCACAGTTCTTC CASSQRLAQFF
TRBJ2-5 NA NA TRBV9 TGTGCCAGCAGCTCCCTTACGTTGGAGACCCAGTACTTC CASSSLTLETQYF
TRBJ2-6 NA TRBD2 TRBV19 TGTGGGACTAGCTCTTCTGGGGCCAACGTCCTGACTTTC CGTSSSGANVLTF
TRBJ1-6 NA TRBD1 TRBV4-3 TGCGCCAGCAGCCAAGACGGGACAGTTCATTCACCCCTCCACTTT CASSQDGTVHSPLHF
TRBJ1-2 few NA TRBV5-1 TGCGCCAGCAGCTTGGGGGACATTGGAGGCTATGGCTACACCTTC CASSLGDIGGYGYTF